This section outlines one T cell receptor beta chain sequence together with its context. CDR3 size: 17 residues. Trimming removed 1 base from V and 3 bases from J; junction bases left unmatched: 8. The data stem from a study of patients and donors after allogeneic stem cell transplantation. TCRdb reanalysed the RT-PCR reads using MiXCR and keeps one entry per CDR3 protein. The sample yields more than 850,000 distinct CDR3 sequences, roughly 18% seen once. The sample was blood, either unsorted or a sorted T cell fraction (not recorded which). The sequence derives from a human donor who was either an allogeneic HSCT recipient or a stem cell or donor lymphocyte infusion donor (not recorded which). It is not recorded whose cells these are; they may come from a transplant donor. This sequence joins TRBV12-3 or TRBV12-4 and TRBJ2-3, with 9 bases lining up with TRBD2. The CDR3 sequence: CASSLEISGSVTDTQYF. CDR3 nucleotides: TGTGCCAGCAGTTTAGAGATTAGCGGGAGTGTAACAGATACGCAGTATTTT.